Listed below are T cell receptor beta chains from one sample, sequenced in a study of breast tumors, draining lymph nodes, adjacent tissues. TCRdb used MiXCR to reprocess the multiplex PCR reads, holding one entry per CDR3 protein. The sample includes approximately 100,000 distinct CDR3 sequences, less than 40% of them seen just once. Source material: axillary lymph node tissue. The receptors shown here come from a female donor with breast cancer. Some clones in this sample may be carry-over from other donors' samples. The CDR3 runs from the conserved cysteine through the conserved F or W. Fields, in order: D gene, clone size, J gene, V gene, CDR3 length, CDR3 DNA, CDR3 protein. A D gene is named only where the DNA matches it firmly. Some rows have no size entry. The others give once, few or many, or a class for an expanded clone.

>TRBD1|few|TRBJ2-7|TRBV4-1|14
TGCGCCAGCAGCGAACGACAGGGGCCCTACGAGCAGTACTTC
CASSERQGPYEQYF
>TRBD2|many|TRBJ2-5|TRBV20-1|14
TGCAGTGCTAGGACTAGCGGGAGCGTGGAGACCCAGTACTTC
CSARTSGSVETQYF
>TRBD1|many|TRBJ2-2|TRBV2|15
TGTGCCAGCAGTGGGACAGGGTTTCACACCGGGGAGCTGTTTTTT
CASSGTGFHTGELFF
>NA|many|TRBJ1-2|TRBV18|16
TGTGCCAGCCGACGAACAACAGGGACGGGGGGCTATGGCTACACCTTC
CASRRTTGTGGYGYTF
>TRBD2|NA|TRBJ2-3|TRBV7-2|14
TGTGCCCATAGCGCGGGGGGCTTGTCAGATACGCAGTATTTT
CAHSAGGLSDTQYF
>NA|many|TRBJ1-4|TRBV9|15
TGTGCCAGCAGCGTAGCAGGGGCGCTTAATGAAAAACTGTTTTTT
CASSVAGALNEKLFF
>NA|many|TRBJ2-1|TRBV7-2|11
TGTGCCAGCAGCCCGAAAGGTGAGCAGTTCTTC
CASSPKGEQFF
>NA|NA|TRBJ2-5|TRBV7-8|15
TGTGCCAGCAGCTTATGGTCGAGCTGGGGCGAGACCCAGTACTTC
CASSLWSSWGETQYF
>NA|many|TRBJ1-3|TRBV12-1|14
TGTGCCAGCAGCTCCCGGGGGGGAAGAAACACCATATATTTT
CASSSRGGRNTIYF
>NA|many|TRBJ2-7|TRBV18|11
TGTGCCAGCCAGAGCTCTGGCGAGCAGTACTTC
CASQSSGEQYF
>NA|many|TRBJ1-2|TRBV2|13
TGTGCCAGCAGCCCCACTCCGACATTTGGCTACACCTTC
CASSPTPTFGYTF
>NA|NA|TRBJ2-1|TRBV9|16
TGTGCCAGCAGCGTCCGGGGAGGGGGGGCAACCCCCGAGCAGTTCTTC
CASSVRGGGATPEQFF
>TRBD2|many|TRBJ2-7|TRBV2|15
TGTGCCAGCAGCTTAGGACTAGCTAGCTCCTACGAGCAGTACTTC
CASSLGLASSYEQYF
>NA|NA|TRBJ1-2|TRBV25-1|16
TGTGCCAGCAGTCCGCCTAGAGGACAGAGTAACTATGGCTACACCTTC
CASSPPRGQSNYGYTF
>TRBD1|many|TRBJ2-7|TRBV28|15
TGTGCCAGCACCAAAGACAGGGTTGTTTCCTACGAGCAGTACTTC
CASTKDRVVSYEQYF
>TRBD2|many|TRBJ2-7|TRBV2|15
TGTGCCAGCAGTGAGGCTAGCGGGAGTCTCTACGAGCAGTACTTC
CASSEASGSLYEQYF
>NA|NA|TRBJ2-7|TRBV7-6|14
TGTGCCAGCAGCTTAGAGCCCTCCGTCTACGAGCAGTACTTC
CASSLEPSVYEQYF
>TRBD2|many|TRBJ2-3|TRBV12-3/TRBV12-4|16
TGTGCCAGCAGTCCCCAAAGCGGGAAATCCACAGATACGCAGTATTTT
CASSPQSGKSTDTQYF
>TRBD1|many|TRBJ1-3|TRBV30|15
TGTGCCTGGACTACAGGGGGAGGCTCTGGAAACACCATATATTTT
CAWTTGGGSGNTIYF
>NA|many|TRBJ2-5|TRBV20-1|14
TGCAGTGCTAGAGAAGGTCACGAGCTGGAGACCCAGTACTTC
CSAREGHELETQYF
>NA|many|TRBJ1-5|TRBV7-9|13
TGTGCCAGCAGCACAGGGCCTATTCAGCCCCAGCATTTT
CASSTGPIQPQHF
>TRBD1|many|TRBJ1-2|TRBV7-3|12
TGTGCCAGCAGCACGGGACAGGCTGGCTACACCTTC
CASSTGQAGYTF
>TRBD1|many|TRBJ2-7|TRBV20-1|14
TGCAGTGCTCTCCGGACAGGGGCGTCCTACGAGCAGTACTTC
CSALRTGASYEQYF
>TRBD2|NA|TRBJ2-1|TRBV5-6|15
TGTGCCAGCAGCCGACCGGGAGGGTGGAACAATGAGCAGTTCTTC
CASSRPGGWNNEQFF
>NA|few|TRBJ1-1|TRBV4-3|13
TGCGCCAGCAGCCAAGATTCAGGCACTGAAGCTTTCTTT
CASSQDSGTEAFF
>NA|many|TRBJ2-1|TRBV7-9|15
TGTGCCAGCAGCTCCGGCAGGGTACCCTACAATGAGCAGTTCTTC
CASSSGRVPYNEQFF
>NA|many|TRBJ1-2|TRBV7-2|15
TGTGCCAGCAGCTTAGGTCTTCAGGGAGTTCGTGGCTACACCTTC
CASSLGLQGVRGYTF
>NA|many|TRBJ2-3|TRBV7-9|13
TGTGCCAGCAGCAAGGAGGGCACAGATACGCAGTATTTT
CASSKEGTDTQYF
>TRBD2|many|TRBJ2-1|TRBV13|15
TGTGCCACCGACCCGGGACTAGGACCGAACAATGAGCAGTTCTTC
CATDPGLGPNNEQFF
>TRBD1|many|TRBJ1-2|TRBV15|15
TGTGCCACCAGCAGAGGATATCAGGGGGCGCGAGGCTACACCTTC
CATSRGYQGARGYTF
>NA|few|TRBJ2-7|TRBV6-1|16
TGTGCCAGCAGTCATGGCCCCGGGGACTCGGCCTACGAGCAGTACTTC
CASSHGPGDSAYEQYF
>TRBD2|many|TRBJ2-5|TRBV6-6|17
TGTGCCAGCAGTCACCGCGGACTAGCGGGGACCCAAGAGACCCAGTACTTC
CASSHRGLAGTQETQYF